This T cell receptor (beta chain) was observed in a study of cytomegalovirus exposure and HLA in healthy donors. Points from the study as a whole: Confirmation in vitro established that three CMV-associated chains were specific for CMV antigens. Rare TCR sequences predominated, though certain public TCRs were found in many donors. According to a subsequent analysis, TCR clusters from the first cohort were inclined to appear together in the 120 validation repertoires.

The validation cohort, a group of 120 subjects, included the donors and was separate from the approximately 680-subject first cohort. Comments on this clone: What it binds is not known.

Some clones are missing from TCRdb's copy, which holds only in-frame ones; the method was immunoSEQ multiplex PCR. The data show approximately 160,000 clones, with just under 90% seen just once and under 13% held by the top ten. This CDR3 comprises 16 residues. The germline V gene has CDR1 MNHEY and CDR2 SMNVEV (reference sequence). The J segment lost 3 bases and the V segment lost 4 bases, leaving 9 bases of the junction unmatched. The chain has TRBV27 and TRBJ2-1; 7 nucleotides agree with TRBD2. This TCR was recovered from a woman between 18 and 29 years old in good health and CMV-seropositive. Sequenced sample: PBMCs. The CDR3 is CASSSPAGLIYNEQFF. CDR3 in DNA: TGTGCCAGCAGTTCCCCAGCGGGACTCATCTACAATGAGCAGTTCTTC.